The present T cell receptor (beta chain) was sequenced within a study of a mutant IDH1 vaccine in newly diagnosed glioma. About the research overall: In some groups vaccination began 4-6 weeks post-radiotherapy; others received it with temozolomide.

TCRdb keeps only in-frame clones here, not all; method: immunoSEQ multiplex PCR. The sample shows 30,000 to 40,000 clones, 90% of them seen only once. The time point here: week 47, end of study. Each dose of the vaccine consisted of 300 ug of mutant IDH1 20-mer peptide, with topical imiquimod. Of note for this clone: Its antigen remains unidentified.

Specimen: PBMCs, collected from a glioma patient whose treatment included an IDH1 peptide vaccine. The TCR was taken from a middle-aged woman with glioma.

The CDR3 spells CASSYPPGGTLSQYF. The CDR3 DNA follows: TGTGCCAGCAGTTATCCCCCTGGGGGTACGCTGTCCCAGTACTTC. The rearrangement links TRBV28 to TRBJ2-5; D possibly matches TRBD1 or TRBD2 (5 bases each). V lost 4 bases, J lost 9 bases, and 21 bases lay in between. The length of the CDR3 is 15 residues. CDR1 is MDHEN, CDR2 SYDVKM, per germline.